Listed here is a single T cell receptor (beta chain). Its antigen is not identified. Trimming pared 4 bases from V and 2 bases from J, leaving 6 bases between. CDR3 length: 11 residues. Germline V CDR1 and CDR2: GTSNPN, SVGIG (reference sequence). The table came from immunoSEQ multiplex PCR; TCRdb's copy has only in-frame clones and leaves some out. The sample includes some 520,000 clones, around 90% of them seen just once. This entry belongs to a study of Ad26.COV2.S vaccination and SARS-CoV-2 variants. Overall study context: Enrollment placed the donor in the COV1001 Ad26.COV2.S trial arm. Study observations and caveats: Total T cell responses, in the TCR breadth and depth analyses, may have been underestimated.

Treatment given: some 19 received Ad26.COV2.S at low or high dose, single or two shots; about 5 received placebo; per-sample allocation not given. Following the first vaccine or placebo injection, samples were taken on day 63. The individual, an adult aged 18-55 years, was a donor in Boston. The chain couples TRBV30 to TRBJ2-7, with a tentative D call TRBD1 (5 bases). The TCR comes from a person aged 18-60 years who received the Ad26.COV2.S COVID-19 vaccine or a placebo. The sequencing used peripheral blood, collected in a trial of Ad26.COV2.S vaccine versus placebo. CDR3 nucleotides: TGTGCCTGGACAGGGACCTACGAGCAGTACTTC. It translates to CAWTGTYEQYF.